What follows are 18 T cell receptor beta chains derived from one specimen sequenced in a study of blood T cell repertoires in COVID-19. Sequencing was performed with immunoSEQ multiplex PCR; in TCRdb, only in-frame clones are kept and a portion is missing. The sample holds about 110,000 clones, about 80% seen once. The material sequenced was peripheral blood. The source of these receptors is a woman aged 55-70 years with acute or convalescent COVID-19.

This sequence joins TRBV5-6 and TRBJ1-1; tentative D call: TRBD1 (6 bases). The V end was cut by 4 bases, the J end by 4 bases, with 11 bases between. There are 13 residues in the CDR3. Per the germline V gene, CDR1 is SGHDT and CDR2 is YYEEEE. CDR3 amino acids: CASSVNRATEAFF. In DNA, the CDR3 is TGTGCCAGCAGCGTGAACAGGGCCACTGAAGCTTTCTTT.

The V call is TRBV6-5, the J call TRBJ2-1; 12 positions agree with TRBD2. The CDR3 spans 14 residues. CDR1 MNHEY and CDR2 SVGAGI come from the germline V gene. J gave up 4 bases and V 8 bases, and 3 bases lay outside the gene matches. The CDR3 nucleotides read TGTGCCAGCCGGACTAGCGGGGCGTACAATGAGCAGTTCTTC. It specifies CASRTSGAYNEQFF.

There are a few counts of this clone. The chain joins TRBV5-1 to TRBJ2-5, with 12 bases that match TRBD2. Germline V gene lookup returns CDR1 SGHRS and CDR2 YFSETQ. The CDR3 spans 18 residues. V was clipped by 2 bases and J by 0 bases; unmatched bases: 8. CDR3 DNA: TGCGCCAGCAGCTTCAACCTAAGACTAGCGGGGGACCAAGAGACCCAGTACTTC. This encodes CASSFNLRLAGDQETQYF.

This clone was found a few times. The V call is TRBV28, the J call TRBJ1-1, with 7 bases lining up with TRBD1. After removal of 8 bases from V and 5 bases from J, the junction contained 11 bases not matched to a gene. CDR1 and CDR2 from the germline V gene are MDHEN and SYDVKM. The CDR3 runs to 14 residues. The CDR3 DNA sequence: TGTGCCAGCGCACTCCCAGACAGGGCTACTGAAGCTTTCTTT. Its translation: CASALPDRATEAFF.

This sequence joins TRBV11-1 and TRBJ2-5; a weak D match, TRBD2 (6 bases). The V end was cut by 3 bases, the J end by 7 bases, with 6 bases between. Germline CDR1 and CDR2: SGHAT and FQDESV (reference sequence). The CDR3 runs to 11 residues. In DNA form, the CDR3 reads TGTGCCAGCAGCTTGGAGGGGACCCAGTACTTC. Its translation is CASSLEGTQYF.

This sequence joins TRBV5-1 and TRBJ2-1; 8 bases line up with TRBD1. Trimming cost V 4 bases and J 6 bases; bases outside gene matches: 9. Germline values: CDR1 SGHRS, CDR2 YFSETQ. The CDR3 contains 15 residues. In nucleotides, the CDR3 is TGCGCCAGCAGCCTGACAGGGGAAGGGCGCAATGAGCAGTTCTTC. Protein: CASSLTGEGRNEQFF.

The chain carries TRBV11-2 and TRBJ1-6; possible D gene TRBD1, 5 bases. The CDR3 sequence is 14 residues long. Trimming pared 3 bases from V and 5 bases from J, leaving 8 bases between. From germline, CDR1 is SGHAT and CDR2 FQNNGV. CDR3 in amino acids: CASSFNRNNSPLHF. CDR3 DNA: TGTGCCAGCAGCTTCAACAGGAATAATTCACCCCTCCACTTT.

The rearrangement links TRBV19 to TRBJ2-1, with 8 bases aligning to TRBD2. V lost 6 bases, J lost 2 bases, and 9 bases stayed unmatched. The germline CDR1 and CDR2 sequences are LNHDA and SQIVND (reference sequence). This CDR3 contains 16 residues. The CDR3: CASSPGRGAAYNEQFF. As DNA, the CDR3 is TGTGCCAGTAGCCCCGGGCGGGGGGCCGCCTACAATGAGCAGTTCTTC.

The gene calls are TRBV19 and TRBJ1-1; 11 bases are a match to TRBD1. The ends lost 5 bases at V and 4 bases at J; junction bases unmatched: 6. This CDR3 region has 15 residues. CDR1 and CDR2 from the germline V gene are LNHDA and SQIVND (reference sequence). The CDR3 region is CASSGQGAIVTEAFF. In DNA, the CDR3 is TGTGCCAGTAGTGGACAGGGGGCGATTGTCACTGAAGCTTTCTTT.

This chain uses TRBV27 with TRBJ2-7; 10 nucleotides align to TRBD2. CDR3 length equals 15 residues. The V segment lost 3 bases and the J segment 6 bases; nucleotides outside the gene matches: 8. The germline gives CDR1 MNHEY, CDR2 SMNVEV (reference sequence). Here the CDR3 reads CASSFSGGPPSEQYF. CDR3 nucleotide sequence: TGTGCCAGCAGTTTTAGCGGGGGGCCCCCGTCCGAGCAGTACTTC.

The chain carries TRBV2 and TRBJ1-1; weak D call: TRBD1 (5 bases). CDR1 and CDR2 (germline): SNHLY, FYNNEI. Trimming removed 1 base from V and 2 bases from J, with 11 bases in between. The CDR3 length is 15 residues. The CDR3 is CASSEGAGGNTEAFF. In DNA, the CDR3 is TGTGCCAGCAGTGAAGGGGCGGGGGGAAACACTGAAGCTTTCTTT.

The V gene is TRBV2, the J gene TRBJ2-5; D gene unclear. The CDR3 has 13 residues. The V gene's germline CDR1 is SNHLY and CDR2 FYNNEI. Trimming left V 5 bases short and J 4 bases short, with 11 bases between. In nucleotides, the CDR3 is TGTGCCAGCAGTTTGTACGAGCGAGAGACCCAGTACTTC. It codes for CASSLYERETQYF.

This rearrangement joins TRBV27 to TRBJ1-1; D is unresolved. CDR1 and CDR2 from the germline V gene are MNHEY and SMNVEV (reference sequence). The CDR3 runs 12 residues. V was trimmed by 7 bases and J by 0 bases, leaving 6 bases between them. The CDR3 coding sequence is TGTGCCAGCACGAGGGTGAACACTGAAGCTTTCTTT. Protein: CASTRVNTEAFF.

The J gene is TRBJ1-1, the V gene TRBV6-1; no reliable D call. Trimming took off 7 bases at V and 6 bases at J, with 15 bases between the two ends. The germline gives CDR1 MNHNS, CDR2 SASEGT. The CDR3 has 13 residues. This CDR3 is CASTSPEGSEAFF. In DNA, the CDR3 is TGTGCCAGCACCTCGCCGGAGGGTTCTGAAGCTTTCTTT.

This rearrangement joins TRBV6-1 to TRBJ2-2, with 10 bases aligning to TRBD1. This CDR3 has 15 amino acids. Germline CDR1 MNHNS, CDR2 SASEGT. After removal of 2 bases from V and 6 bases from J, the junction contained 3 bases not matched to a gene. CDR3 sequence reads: CASSELGQGAGELFF. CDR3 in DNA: TGTGCCAGCAGTGAATTAGGACAGGGGGCCGGGGAGCTGTTTTTT.

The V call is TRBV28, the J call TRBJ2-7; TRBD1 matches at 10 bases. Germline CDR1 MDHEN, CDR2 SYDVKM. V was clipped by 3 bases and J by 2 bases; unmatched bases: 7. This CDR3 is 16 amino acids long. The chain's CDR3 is CASSFNPGQGPYEQYF. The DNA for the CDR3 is TGTGCCAGCAGTTTCAATCCGGGACAGGGGCCCTACGAGCAGTACTTC. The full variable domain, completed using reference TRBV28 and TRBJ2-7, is DVKVTQSSRYLVKRTGEKVFLECVQDMDHENMFWYRQDPGLGLRLIYFSYDVKMKEKGDIPEGYSVSREKKERFSLILESASTNQTSMYLCASSFNPGQGPYEQYFGPGTRLTVT.

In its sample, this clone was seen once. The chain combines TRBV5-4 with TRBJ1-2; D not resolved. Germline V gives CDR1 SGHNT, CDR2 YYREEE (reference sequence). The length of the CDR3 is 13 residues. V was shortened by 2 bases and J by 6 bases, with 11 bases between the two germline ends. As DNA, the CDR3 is TGTGCCAGCAGCTTCTTCCCCGGGGATGGCTACACCTTC. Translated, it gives CASSFFPGDGYTF.

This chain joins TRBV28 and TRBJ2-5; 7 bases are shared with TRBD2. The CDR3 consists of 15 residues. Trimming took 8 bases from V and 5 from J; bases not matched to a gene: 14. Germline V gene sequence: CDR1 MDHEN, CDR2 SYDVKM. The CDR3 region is CASRSLGGERETQYF. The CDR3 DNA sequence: TGTGCCAGCCGGTCATTGGGAGGGGAGAGGGAGACCCAGTACTTC.